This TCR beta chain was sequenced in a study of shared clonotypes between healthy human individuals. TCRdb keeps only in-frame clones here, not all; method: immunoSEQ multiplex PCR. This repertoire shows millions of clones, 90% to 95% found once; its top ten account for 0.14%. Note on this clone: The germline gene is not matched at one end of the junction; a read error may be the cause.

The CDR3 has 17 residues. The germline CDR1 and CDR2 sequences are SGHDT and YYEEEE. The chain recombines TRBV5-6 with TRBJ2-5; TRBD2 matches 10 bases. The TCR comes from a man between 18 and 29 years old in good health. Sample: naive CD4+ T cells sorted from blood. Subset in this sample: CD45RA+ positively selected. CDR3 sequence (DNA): TGTGCCAGCAGATTGGGGCCTAGCGGGGGTTCGGTAGAGACCCAGTACTTC. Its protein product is CASRLGPSGGSVETQYF.